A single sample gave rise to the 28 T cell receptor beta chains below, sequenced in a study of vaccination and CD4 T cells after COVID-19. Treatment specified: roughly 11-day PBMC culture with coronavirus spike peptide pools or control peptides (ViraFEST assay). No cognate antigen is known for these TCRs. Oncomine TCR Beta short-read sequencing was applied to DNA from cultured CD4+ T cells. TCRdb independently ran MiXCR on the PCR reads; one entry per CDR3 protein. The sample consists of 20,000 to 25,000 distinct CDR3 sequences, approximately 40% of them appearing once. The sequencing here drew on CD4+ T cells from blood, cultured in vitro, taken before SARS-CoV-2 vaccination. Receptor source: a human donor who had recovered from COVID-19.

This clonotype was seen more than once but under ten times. Here the CDR3 reads CASSGSEPGELFF. DNA for the CDR3: TGCGCCAGCAGTGGAAGCGAACCCGGGGAGCTGTTTTTT. The chain uses TRBV10-1 and TRBJ2-2; no clear D gene. With 4 bases removed from V and 6 bases from J, the gap between germline ends came to 9 bases. Germline-derived CDR1 and CDR2 are WNHNN and SYGVQD (reference sequence). This CDR3 comprises 13 residues.

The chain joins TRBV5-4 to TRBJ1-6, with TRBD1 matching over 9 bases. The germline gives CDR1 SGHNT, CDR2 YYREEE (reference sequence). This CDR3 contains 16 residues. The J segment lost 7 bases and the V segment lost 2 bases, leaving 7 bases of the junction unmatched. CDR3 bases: TGTGCCAGCAGCTTACAGGGGGCTGGAGGAAATTCACCCCTCCACTTT. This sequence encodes CASSLQGAGGNSPLHF.

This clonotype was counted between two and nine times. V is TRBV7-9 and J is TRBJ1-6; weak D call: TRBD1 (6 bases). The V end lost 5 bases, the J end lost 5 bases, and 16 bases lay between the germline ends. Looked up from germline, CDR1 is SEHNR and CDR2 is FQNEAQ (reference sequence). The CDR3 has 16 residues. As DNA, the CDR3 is TGTGCCAGCAGCCTGGACAGTCCCGGAAATAATTCACCCCTCCACTTT. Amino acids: CASSLDSPGNNSPLHF. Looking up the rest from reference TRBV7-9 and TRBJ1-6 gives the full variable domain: DTGVSQNPRHKITKRGQNVTFRCDPISEHNRLYWYRQTLGQGPEFLTYFQNEAQLEKSRLLSDRFSAERPKGSFSTLEIQRTEQGDSAMYLCASSLDSPGNNSPLHFGNGTRLTVT.

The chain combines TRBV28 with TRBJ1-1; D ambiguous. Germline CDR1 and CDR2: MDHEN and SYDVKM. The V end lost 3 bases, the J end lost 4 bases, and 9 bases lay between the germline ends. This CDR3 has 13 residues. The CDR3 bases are TGTGCCAGCAGTTTGAGGCCCGGCACTGAAGCTTTCTTT. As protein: CASSLRPGTEAFF.

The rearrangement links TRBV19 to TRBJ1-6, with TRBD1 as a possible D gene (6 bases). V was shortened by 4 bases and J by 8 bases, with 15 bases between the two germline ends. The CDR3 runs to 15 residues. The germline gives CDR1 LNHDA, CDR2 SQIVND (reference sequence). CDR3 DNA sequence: TGTGCCAGTAGTACACCAGGGGCCCGGGATTCACCCCTCCACTTT. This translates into CASSTPGARDSPLHF.

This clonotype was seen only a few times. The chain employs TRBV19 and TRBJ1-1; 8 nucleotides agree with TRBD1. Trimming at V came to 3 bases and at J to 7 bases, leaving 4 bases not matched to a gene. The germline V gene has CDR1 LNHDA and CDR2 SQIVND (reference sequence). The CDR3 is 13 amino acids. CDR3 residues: CASSIYGQGEAFF. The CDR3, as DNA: TGTGCCAGTAGTATCTACGGACAGGGTGAAGCTTTCTTT.

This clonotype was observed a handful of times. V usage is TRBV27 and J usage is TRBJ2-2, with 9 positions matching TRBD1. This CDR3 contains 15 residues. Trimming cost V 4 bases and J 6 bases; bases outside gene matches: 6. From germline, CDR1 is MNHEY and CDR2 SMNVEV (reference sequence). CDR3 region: CASSSADRGSGELFF. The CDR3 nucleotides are TGTGCCAGCAGTTCCGCGGACAGGGGATCCGGGGAGCTGTTTTTT.

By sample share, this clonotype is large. CDR3 coding DNA: TGTGCCAGCAGTGACAGGGATCGCTATGGCTACACCTTC. It codes for CASSDRDRYGYTF. This rearrangement joins TRBV6-1 to TRBJ1-2; D is possibly TRBD1 (5 bases). This CDR3 is 13 amino acids long. Germline values: CDR1 MNHNS, CDR2 SASEGT. Trimming removed 3 bases from V and 4 bases from J, with 9 bases in between.

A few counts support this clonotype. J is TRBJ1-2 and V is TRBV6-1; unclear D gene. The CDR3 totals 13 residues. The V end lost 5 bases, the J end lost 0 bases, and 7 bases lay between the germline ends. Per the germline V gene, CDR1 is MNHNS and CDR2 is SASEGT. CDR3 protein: CASSPTANYGYTF. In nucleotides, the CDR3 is TGTGCCAGCAGTCCCACAGCTAACTATGGCTACACCTTC.

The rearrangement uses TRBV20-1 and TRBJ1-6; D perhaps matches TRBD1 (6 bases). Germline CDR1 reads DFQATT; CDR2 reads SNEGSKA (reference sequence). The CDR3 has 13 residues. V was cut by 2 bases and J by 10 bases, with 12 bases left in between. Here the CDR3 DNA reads TGCAGTGCTAGAAGGGGGGATGAATCACCCCTCCACTTT. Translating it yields CSARRGDESPLHF.

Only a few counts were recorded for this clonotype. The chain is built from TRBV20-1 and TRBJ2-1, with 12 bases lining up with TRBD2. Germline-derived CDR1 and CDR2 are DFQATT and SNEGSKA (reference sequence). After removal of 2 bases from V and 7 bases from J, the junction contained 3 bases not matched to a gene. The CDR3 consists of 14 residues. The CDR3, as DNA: TGCAGTGCTAGACGGCTAGCGGGAGGGAATGAGCAGTTCTTC. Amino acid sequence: CSARRLAGGNEQFF.

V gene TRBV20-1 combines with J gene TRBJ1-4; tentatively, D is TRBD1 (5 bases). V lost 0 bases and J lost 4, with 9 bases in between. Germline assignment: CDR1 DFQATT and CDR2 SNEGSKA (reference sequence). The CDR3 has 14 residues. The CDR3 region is CSARDGQGNEKLFF. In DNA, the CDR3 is TGCAGTGCTAGAGATGGGCAGGGTAATGAAAAACTGTTTTTT.

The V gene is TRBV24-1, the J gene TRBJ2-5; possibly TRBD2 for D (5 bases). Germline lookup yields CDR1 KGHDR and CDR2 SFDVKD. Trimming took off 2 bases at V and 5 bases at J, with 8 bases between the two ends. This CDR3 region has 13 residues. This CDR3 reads CATSDSSYETQYF. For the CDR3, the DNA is TGTGCCACCAGTGATTCTAGCTATGAGACCCAGTACTTC.

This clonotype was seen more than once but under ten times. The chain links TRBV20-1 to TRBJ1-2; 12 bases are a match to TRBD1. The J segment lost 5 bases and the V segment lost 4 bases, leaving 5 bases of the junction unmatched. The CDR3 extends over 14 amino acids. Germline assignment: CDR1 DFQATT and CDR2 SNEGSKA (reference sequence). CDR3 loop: CSAKGQGAEYGYTF. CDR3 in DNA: TGCAGTGCTAAGGGACAGGGGGCCGAGTATGGCTACACCTTC.

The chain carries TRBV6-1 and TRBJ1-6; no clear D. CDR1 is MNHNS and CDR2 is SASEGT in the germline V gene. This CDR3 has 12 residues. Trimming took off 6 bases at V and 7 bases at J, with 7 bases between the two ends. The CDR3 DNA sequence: TGTGCCAGCAGCTGGACCAATTCACCCCTCCACTTT. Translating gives CASSWTNSPLHF.

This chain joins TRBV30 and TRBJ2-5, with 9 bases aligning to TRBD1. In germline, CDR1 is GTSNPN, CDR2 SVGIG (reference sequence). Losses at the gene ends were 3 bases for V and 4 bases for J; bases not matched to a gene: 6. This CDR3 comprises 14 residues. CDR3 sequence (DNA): TGTGCCTGGAGCGGACAGGGGTTGGGAGAGACCCAGTACTTC. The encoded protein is CAWSGQGLGETQYF.

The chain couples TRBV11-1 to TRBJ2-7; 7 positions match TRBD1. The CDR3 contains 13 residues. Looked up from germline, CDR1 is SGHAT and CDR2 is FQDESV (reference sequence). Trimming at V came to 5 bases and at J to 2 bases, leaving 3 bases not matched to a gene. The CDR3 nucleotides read TGTGCCAGCAGCCCCGGGACAGCCTACGAGCAGTACTTC. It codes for CASSPGTAYEQYF.

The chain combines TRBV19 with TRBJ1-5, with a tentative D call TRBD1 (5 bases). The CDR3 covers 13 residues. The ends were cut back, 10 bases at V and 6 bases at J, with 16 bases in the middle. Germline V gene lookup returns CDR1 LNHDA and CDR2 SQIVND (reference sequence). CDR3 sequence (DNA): TGTGCCACGACCATCGGGGCAGCTCAGCCCCAGCATTTT. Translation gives CATTIGAAQPQHF.

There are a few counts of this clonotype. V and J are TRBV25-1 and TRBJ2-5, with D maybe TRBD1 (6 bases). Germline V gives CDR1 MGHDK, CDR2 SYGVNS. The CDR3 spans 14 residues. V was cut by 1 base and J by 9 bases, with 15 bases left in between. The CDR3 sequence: CASSEFGGHSAQYF. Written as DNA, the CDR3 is TGTGCCAGCAGTGAATTTGGGGGACATTCGGCCCAGTACTTC.

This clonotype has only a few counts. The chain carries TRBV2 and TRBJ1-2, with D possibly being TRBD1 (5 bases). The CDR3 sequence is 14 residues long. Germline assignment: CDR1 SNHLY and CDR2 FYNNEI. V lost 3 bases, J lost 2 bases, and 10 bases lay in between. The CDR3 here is CASSDVTGNYGYTF. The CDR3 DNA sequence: TGTGCCAGCAGTGACGTAACAGGAAACTATGGCTACACCTTC.

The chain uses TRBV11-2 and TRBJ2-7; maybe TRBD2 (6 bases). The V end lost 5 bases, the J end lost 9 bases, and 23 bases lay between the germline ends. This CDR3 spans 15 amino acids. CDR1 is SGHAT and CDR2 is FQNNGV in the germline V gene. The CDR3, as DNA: TGTGCCAGCAGCCGCTTGGGACTGCAAAAGAGTGGGCAGTACTTC. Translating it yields CASSRLGLQKSGQYF.

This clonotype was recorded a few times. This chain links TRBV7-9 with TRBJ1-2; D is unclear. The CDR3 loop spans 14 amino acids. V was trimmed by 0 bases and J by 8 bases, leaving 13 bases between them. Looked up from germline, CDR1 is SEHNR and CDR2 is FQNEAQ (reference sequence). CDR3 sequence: CASSLALGRPGYTF. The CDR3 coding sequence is TGTGCCAGCAGCTTAGCGCTGGGGAGACCGGGCTACACCTTC.

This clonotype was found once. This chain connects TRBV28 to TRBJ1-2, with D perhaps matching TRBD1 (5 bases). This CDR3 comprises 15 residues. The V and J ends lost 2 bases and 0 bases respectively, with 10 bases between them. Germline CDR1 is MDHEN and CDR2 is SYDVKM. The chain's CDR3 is CASSLGRAPNYGYTF. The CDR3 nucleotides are TGTGCCAGCAGTTTAGGCAGGGCACCTAACTATGGCTACACCTTC.

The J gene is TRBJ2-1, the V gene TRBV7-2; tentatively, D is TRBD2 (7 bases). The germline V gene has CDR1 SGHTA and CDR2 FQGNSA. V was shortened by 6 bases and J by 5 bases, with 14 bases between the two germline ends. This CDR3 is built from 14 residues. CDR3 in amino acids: CASRVGGGDNEQFF. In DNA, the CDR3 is TGTGCCAGCAGGGTAGGGGGGGGGGACAATGAGCAGTTCTTC.

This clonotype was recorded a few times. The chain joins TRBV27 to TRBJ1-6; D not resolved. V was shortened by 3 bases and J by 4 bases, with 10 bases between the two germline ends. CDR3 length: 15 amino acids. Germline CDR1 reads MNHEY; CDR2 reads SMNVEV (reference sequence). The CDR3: CASSFSGSYNSPLHF. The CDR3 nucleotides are TGTGCCAGCAGTTTTTCAGGTTCTTATAATTCACCCCTCCACTTT.

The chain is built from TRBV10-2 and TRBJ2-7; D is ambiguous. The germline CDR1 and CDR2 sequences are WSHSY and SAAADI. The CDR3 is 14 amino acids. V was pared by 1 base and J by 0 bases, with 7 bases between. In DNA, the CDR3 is TGCGCCAGCAGTGAGTTCAGGAGCTCCTACGAGCAGTACTTC. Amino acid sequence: CASSEFRSSYEQYF.

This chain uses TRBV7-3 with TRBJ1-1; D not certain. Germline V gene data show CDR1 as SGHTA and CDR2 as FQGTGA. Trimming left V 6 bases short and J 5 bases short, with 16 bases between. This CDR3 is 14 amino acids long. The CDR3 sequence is CASSSQGPGTEAFF. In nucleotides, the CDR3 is TGTGCCAGCAGTTCTCAAGGCCCTGGAACTGAAGCTTTCTTT.

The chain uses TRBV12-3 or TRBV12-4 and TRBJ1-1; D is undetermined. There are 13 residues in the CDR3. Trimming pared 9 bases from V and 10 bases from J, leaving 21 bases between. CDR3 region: CASHNTPIGRAFF. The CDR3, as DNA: TGTGCCAGTCATAATACCCCGATAGGTAGAGCTTTCTTT.